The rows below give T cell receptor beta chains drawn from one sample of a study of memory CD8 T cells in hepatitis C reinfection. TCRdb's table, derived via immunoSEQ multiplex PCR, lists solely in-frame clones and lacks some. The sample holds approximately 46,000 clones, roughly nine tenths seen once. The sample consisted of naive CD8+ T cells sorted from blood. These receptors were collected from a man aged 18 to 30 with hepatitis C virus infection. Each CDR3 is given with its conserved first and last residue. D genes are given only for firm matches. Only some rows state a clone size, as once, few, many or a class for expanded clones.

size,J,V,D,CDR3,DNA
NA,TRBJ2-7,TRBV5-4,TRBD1,CASSGGTGGNEQYF,TGTGCCAGCAGCGGCGGGACAGGGGGCAACGAGCAGTACTTC
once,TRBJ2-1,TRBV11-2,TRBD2,CASSLGAGGLNEQFF,TGTGCCAGCAGCTTAGGGGCGGGGGGCTTGAATGAGCAGTTCTTC
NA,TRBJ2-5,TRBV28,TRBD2,CASSPGRASGQETQYF,TGCGCCAGCAGCCCCGGGAGGGCTAGCGGGCAAGAGACCCAGTACTTC
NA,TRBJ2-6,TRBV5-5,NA,CASTSRSGGANVLTF,TGTGCCAGCACCAGCCGGTCGGGAGGGGCCAACGTCCTGACTTTC
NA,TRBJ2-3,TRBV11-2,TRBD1,CASSLVKGQQGADTQYF,TGTGCCAGCAGCTTAGTAAAGGGACAGCAAGGTGCAGATACGCAGTATTTT
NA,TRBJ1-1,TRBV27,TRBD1,CASSLGTGTEAFF,TGTGCCAGCAGTTTAGGGACAGGGACTGAAGCTTTCTTT
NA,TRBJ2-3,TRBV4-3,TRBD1,CASSDRGYTDTQYF,TGCGCCAGCAGCGACAGGGGTTACACAGATACGCAGTATTTT
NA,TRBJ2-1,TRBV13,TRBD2,CASSFRGGQDEQFF,TGTGCCAGCAGCTTTCGGGGGGGCCAAGATGAGCAGTTCTTC
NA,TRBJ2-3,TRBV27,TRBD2,CASSLREGLTDTQYF,TGTGCCAGCAGTTTACGGGAGGGTCTGACAGATACGCAGTATTTT
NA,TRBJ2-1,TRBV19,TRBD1,CASTPDRGGYNEQFF,TGTGCCAGTACTCCCGACAGGGGGGGCTACAATGAGCAGTTCTTC
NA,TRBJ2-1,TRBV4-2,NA,CASSQDGDLEQFF,TGTGCCAGCAGCCAAGACGGAGACTTAGAGCAGTTCTTC
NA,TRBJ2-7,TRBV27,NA,CASTPQAPSYEQYF,TGTGCCAGCACCCCACAGGCTCCCTCCTACGAGCAGTACTTC
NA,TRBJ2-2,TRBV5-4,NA,CASSPSPGTGELFF,TGTGCCAGCAGCCCCTCCCCGGGAACCGGGGAGCTGTTTTTT
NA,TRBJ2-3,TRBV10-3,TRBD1,CAVTGATSTDTQYF,TGTGCCGTCACAGGGGCGACTAGCACAGATACGCAGTATTTT
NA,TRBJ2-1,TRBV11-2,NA,CASSSSRTESSYNEQFF,TGTGCCAGCAGCTCGTCTAGGACAGAGAGCTCCTACAATGAGCAGTTCTTC
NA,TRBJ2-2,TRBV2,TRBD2,CASSAGVSGRSNTGELFF,TGTGCCAGCAGTGCCGGGGTTAGCGGGAGGTCGAACACCGGGGAGCTGTTTTTT
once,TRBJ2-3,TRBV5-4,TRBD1,CASSAPGTGDDTQYF,TGTGCCAGCAGCGCCCCCGGGACAGGGGACGATACGCAGTATTTT
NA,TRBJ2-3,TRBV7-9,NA,CASSSADREGTDTQYF,TGTGCCAGCAGCTCCGCGGACAGGGAGGGAACAGATACGCAGTATTTT
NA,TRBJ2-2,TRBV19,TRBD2,CASKPSGRNNGELFF,TGTGCCAGTAAACCGAGCGGGAGGAATAACGGGGAGCTGTTTTTT
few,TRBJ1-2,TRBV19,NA,CASSIAGRSPGGYTF,TGTGCCAGTAGTATAGCTGGCAGGTCGCCGGGAGGCTACACCTTC
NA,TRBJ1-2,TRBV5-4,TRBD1,CASSSDRVGGYTF,TGTGCCAGCAGCTCGGACAGGGTAGGCGGCTACACCTTC
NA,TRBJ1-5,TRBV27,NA,CASSFSDSNQPQHF,TGTGCCAGCAGTTTTAGCGATAGCAATCAGCCCCAGCATTTT
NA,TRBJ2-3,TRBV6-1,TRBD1,CALRTGGLIYTQYF,TGTGCCTTACGGACAGGGGGCCTCATATATACGCAGTATTTT
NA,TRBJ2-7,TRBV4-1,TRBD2,CASSQGGRGGTYEQYF,TGCGCCAGCAGCCAAGGTGGAAGGGGAGGGACCTACGAGCAGTACTTC
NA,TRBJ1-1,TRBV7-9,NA,CASSSWGYGNNTEAFF,TGTGCCAGCAGCTCATGGGGTTACGGGAATAACACTGAAGCTTTCTTT
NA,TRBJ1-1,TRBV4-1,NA,CASSQTQGLEAFF,TGCGCCAGCAGCCAAACACAGGGACTAGAAGCTTTCTTT
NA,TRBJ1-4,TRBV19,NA,CASSIAGATNEKLFF,TGTGCCAGTAGTATAGCGGGGGCAACTAATGAAAAACTGTTTTTT
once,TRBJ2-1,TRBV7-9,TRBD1,CASSLEGTGYNEQFF,TGTGCCAGCAGCTTAGAAGGGACAGGATACAATGAGCAGTTCTTC
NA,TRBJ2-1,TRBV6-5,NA,CASSYSSSSYNEQFF,TGTGCCAGCAGTTACTCGAGTAGCTCCTACAATGAGCAGTTCTTC
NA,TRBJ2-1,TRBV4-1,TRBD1,CASSQDPGTAYNEQFF,TGCGCCAGCAGCCAAGATCCTGGGACAGCCTACAATGAGCAGTTCTTC
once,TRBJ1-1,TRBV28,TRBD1,CASSWDSDGTEAFF,TGTGCCAGCAGCTGGGACAGCGATGGCACTGAAGCTTTCTTT
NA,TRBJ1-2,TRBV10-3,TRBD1,CAISAGTAANYGYTF,TGTGCCATCAGTGCCGGGACAGCCGCTAACTATGGCTACACCTTC
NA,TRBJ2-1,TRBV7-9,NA,CASSSTGNNEQFF,TGTGCCAGCAGCTCCACAGGGAACAATGAGCAGTTCTTC
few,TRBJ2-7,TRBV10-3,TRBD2,CAILTSRYEQYF,TGTGCCATTTTGACTAGCCGCTACGAGCAGTACTTC
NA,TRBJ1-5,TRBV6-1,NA,CASRGHQDYQPQHF,TGTGCCAGCAGGGGTCACCAGGATTATCAGCCCCAGCATTTT
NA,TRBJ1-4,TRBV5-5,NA,CASSLEDIAGEKLFF,TGTGCCAGCAGCTTGGAGGATATAGCAGGGGAAAAACTGTTTTTT
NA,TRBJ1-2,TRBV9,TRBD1,CASSVGAGGVSRSGGYTF,TGTGCCAGCAGCGTAGGGGCAGGGGGCGTAAGTAGGTCTGGTGGCTACACCTTC
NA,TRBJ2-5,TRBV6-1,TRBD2,CASSSTGGGETQYF,TGTGCCAGCAGTTCAACGGGGGGAGGAGAGACCCAGTACTTC
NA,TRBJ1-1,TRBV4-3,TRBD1,CASSQALWGQTEAFF,TGCGCCAGCAGCCAAGCCCTTTGGGGACAGACTGAAGCTTTCTTT
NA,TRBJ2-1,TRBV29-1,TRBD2,CSDTGGNNEQFF,TGCAGCGATACGGGGGGGAACAATGAGCAGTTCTTC
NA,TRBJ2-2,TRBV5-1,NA,CASSLGDRIFTGELFF,TGCGCCAGCAGCTTAGGAGACAGAATCTTCACCGGGGAGCTGTTTTTT
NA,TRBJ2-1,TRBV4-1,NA,CASSQGPNNEQFF,TGCGCCAGCAGCCAAGGGCCCAACAATGAGCAGTTCTTC
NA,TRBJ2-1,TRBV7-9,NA,CASSLVPSSYNEQFF,TGTGCCAGCAGCTTGGTTCCTAGCTCGTACAATGAGCAGTTCTTC
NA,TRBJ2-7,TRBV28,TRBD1,CASSFRTGGDEQYF,TGTGCCAGCAGTTTTAGGACAGGGGGAGATGAGCAGTACTTC
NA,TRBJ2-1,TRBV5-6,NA,CASSLAGAGEQFF,TGTGCCAGCAGCTTGGCAGGGGCGGGTGAGCAGTTCTTC
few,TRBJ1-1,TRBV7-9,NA,CASSLDTGGTEAFF,TGTGCCAGCAGCTTGGACACAGGTGGCACTGAAGCTTTCTTT
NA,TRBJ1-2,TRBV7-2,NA,CASSQYYGYTF,TGTGCCAGCAGCCAATACTATGGCTACACCTTC
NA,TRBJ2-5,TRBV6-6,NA,CATNVGETQYF,TGTGCCACCAACGTCGGGGAGACCCAGTACTTC
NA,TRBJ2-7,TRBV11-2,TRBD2,CASSRGAGGPYEQYF,TGTGCCAGCAGCAGGGGGGCGGGAGGGCCTTACGAGCAGTACTTC
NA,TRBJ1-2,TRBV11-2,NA,CASSLVAEGYGYTF,TGTGCCAGCAGCTTAGTGGCGGAAGGCTATGGCTACACCTTC
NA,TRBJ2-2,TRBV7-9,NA,CASSSPQGNTGELFF,TGTGCCAGCAGCTCACCACAGGGCAACACCGGGGAGCTGTTTTTT
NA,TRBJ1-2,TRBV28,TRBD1,CASSFLDRGYGYTF,TGTGCCAGCAGTTTTCTAGACAGGGGTTATGGCTACACCTTC
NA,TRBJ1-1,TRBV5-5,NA,CASSSWYEVNTEAFF,TGTGCCAGCAGTTCGTGGTATGAGGTGAACACTGAAGCTTTCTTT
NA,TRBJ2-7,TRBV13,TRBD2,CASSSGLAGEYEQYF,TGTGCCAGCAGCTCGGGACTAGCGGGAGAGTACGAGCAGTACTTC
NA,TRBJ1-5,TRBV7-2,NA,CASSLAGDIDQPQHF,TGTGCCAGCAGCTTAGCAGGGGACATTGATCAGCCCCAGCATTTT
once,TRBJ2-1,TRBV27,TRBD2,CASSLTSGLRSYNEQFF,TGTGCCAGCAGTTTAACTAGCGGACTCCGCTCCTACAATGAGCAGTTCTTC
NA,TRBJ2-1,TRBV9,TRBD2,CASSADTSGPLYNEQFF,TGTGCCAGCAGCGCAGACACTAGCGGGCCACTTTACAATGAGCAGTTCTTC